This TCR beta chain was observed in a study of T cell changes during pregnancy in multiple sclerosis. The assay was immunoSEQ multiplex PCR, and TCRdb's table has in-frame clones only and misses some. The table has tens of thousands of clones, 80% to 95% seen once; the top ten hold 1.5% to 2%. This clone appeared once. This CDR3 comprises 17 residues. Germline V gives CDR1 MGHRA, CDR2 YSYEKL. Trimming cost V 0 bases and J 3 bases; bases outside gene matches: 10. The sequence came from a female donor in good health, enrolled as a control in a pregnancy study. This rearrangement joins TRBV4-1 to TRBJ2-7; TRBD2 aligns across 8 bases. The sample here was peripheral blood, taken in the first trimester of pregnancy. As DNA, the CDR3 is TGCGCCAGCAGCCAAGAACGCCTAGCGGGCAGTTACTACGAGCAGTACTTC. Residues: CASSQERLAGSYYEQYF.